The 30 T cell receptor beta chains below were found in one sample sequenced in a study of CD4 T cells in relation to SARS-CoV-2 and coronaviruses. Before the COVID-19 pandemic, during about 2011-2019, CD4+ T cells were taken from unexposed donors. This table comes from immunoSEQ multiplex PCR, and its TCRdb copy is limited to in-frame clones, with some not included. Found here are tens of thousands of clones, approximately 94% of them singletons; the top ten hold over 0.11%. Source material: naive CD4+ T cells from PBMCs. Subset meaning: naive CD4+ T cells isolated by negative enrichment. All receptors come from a human donor in good health.

The V gene is TRBV6-1, the J gene TRBJ1-6, with D unclear. The ends were cut back, 2 bases at V and 14 bases at J, with 7 bases in the middle. From germline, CDR1 is MNHNS and CDR2 SASEGT. The CDR3 spans 11 residues. In DNA form, the CDR3 reads TGTGCCAGCAGTGAATTGGCGACCCTCCACTTT. Protein product: CASSELATLHF.

The gene calls are TRBV5-4 and TRBJ1-2; 7 nucleotides align to TRBD1. Germline V gene lookup returns CDR1 SGHNT and CDR2 YYREEE (reference sequence). This CDR3 contains 14 residues. With 0 bases clipped from V and 8 bases from J, the junction kept 7 bases outside the gene matches. CDR3 sequence reads: CASSLDDRVYGYTF. The CDR3 DNA is TGTGCCAGCAGCTTGGACGACAGGGTATACGGCTACACCTTC.

The chain carries TRBV29-1 and TRBJ2-7, with 10 bases aligning to TRBD2. V lost 7 bases to trimming and J lost 0 bases; unmatched junction nucleotides: 9. This CDR3 region has 15 residues. From germline, CDR1 is SQVTM and CDR2 ANQGSEA. The CDR3 DNA follows: TGCAGCGCCCTCCCCGGGACTAGCGCCTCCTACGAGCAGTACTTC. It specifies CSALPGTSASYEQYF.

This rearrangement joins TRBV3-1 (or the pseudogene TRBV3-2) to TRBJ2-7, with 7 bases aligning to TRBD1. The CDR3 is 13 residues long. The V and J ends lost 4 bases and 0 bases, in that order; junction bases with no gene match: 0. CDR1 and CDR2 (germline): LGHDT, YNNKEL (reference sequence). CDR3 sequence reads: CASSRQGSYEQYF. CDR3 nucleotide sequence: TGTGCCAGCAGCCGACAGGGCTCCTACGAGCAGTACTTC.

V and J are TRBV27 and TRBJ1-2; D is undetermined. Germline loops: CDR1 MNHEY, CDR2 SMNVEV (reference sequence). Trimming pared 3 bases from V and 7 bases from J, leaving 12 bases between. The length of the CDR3 is 13 residues. DNA for the CDR3: TGTGCCAGCAGTTTGAACTGGGCGGGTGGCTACACCTTC. Amino acids: CASSLNWAGGYTF.

The gene calls are TRBV2 and TRBJ2-2; 7 nucleotides line up with TRBD1. The CDR3 runs to 14 residues. CDR1 SNHLY and CDR2 FYNNEI come from the germline V gene. The V gene end was trimmed by 6 bases and the J gene end by 0 bases; junction bases not matched to a gene: 1. The CDR3 coding sequence is TGTGCCAGCAGAGACAGGGCGAACACCGGGGAGCTGTTTTTT. Its protein product is CASRDRANTGELFF.

This chain links TRBV30 with TRBJ2-1; possible D gene TRBD2, 5 bases. V was shortened by 2 bases and J by 0 bases, with 23 bases between the two germline ends. The length of the CDR3 is 19 residues. Germline CDR1 and CDR2: GTSNPN and SVGIG (reference sequence). The CDR3 region is CAWSWARRGRRSSYNEQFF. CDR3 coding DNA: TGTGCCTGGAGTTGGGCGCGAAGAGGGCGGAGGAGCTCCTACAATGAGCAGTTCTTC.

The J gene is TRBJ2-5, the V gene TRBV27; the D gene is possibly TRBD1 (6 bases). The germline V gene has CDR1 MNHEY and CDR2 SMNVEV (reference sequence). This CDR3 spans 17 amino acids. V was cut by 0 bases and J by 6 bases, with 20 bases left in between. The CDR3 DNA sequence: TGTGCCAGCAGTTTATCGGTCGGCAGGGGAACTTACCAGACCCAGTACTTC. Amino acid sequence: CASSLSVGRGTYQTQYF.

V and J are TRBV7-6 and TRBJ2-3, with 9 bases fitting TRBD2. V shed 0 bases, J shed 0 bases, and the junction held 4 bases outside the gene matches. The CDR3 runs 17 residues. Germline CDR1 reads SGHVS; CDR2 reads FNYEAQ. The CDR3 DNA sequence: TGTGCCAGCAGCTTAGCGGTAGCGGGAGCTAGCACAGATACGCAGTATTTT. Encoded protein: CASSLAVAGASTDTQYF.

This clone showed up just once. The chain links TRBV19 to TRBJ2-1; 15 bases are shared with TRBD2. V shed 3 bases, J shed 4 bases, and the junction held 4 bases outside the gene matches. The V gene's germline CDR1 is LNHDA and CDR2 SQIVND (reference sequence). The CDR3 is made up of 17 amino acids. This chain's CDR3 is CASSIGTSGRIYNEQFF. In nucleotides, the CDR3 is TGTGCCAGTAGTATTGGGACTAGCGGGAGGATTTACAATGAGCAGTTCTTC.

CDR3 nucleotide sequence: TGTGCCAGCAGTTTACGGAGTACCAATCAGCCCCAGCATTTT. It specifies CASSLRSTNQPQHF. The chain uses TRBV27 and TRBJ1-5; D is ambiguous. The CDR3 covers 14 residues. Germline CDR1 reads MNHEY; CDR2 reads SMNVEV (reference sequence). Trimming took 2 bases from V and 3 from J, leaving 8 bases between them.

This clone was counted a few times. The chain couples TRBV3-1 (or the pseudogene TRBV3-2) to TRBJ1-6, with D uncertain. CDR3 length equals 13 residues. Trimming left V 6 bases short and J 9 bases short, with 12 bases between. Germline V gives CDR1 LGHDT, CDR2 YNNKEL (reference sequence). The CDR3 here is CASSTVSGSPLHF. DNA for the CDR3: TGTGCCAGCAGTACAGTTTCGGGTTCACCCCTCCACTTT.

CDR3 amino acids: CASSFYGLATHWGGDEQFF. As DNA, the CDR3 is TGTGCCAGCAGTTTTTACGGGCTAGCGACCCACTGGGGTGGCGATGAGCAGTTCTTC. The chain is built from TRBV28 and TRBJ2-1; perhaps TRBD2 as D (6 bases). V was trimmed by 3 bases and J by 8 bases, leaving 29 bases between them. Germline CDR1 MDHEN, CDR2 SYDVKM. The length of the CDR3 is 19 residues.

Regarding this clone: Distinct nucleotide sequences in the sample also encode this CDR3. The rearrangement links TRBV28 to TRBJ2-2, with D unclear. Germline CDR1 reads MDHEN; CDR2 reads SYDVKM. V gave up 4 bases and J gave up 0 bases, with 0 bases separating them. This CDR3 comprises 12 residues. The CDR3: CASSSNTGELFF. CDR3 DNA sequence: TGTGCCAGCAGTTCGAACACCGGGGAGCTGTTTTTT. Full variable domain (missing parts from reference TRBV28 and TRBJ2-2): DVKVTQSSRYLVKRTGEKVFLECVQDMDHENMFWYRQDPGLGLRLIYFSYDVKMKEKGDIPEGYSVSREKKERFSLILESASTNQTSMYLCASSSNTGELFFGEGSRLTVL.

The rearrangement joins TRBV30 to TRBJ2-5, with 12 bases aligning to TRBD2. The CDR3 consists of 14 residues. Trimming at V came to 2 bases and at J to 4 bases, leaving 2 bases not matched to a gene. Germline-derived CDR1 and CDR2 are GTSNPN and SVGIG (reference sequence). The CDR3 protein is CAWSRLAGAETQYF. CDR3 DNA: TGTGCCTGGAGTCGACTAGCGGGAGCAGAGACCCAGTACTTC.

The chain uses TRBV27 and TRBJ1-4; 7 bases fit TRBD1. The CDR3 sequence is 14 residues long. V dropped 6 bases and J dropped 7; count of bases not matched to a gene: 8. The germline gives CDR1 MNHEY, CDR2 SMNVEV (reference sequence). For the CDR3, the DNA is TGTGCCAGCAGCCTTGCCGGGACAGCTGAAAAACTGTTTTTT. Translating gives CASSLAGTAEKLFF.

This chain joins TRBV7-2 and TRBJ2-3, with 12 positions matching TRBD2. CDR1 SGHTA and CDR2 FQGNSA come from the germline V gene. The CDR3 loop spans 18 amino acids. After removal of 5 bases from V and 3 bases from J, the junction contained 12 bases not matched to a gene. CDR3 region: CASSPASSGRAGTDTQYF. CDR3 coding DNA: TGTGCCAGCAGCCCAGCCTCTAGCGGGAGGGCCGGGACAGATACGCAGTATTTT.

V gene TRBV6-5 combines with J gene TRBJ1-1, with D maybe TRBD1 (6 bases). V was trimmed by 6 bases and J by 1 base, leaving 12 bases between them. This CDR3 contains 14 residues. Germline-derived CDR1 and CDR2 are MNHEY and SVGAGI. DNA for the CDR3: TGTGCCAGCAGAAAGAGGGGGAAGAACACTGAAGCTTTCTTT. Residues: CASRKRGKNTEAFF.

CDR3: CASSLRTSGRYNEQFF. The DNA of the CDR3 is TGTGCCAGCAGCTTACGGACTAGCGGGAGATACAATGAGCAGTTCTTC. The rearrangement uses TRBV11-2 and TRBJ2-1; 13 bases map to TRBD2. V trimming: 2 bases; J trimming: 4 bases; junction bases outside the gene matches: 2. Germline V lookup: CDR1 SGHAT, CDR2 FQNNGV. The length of the CDR3 is 16 residues.

The rearrangement links TRBV9 to TRBJ1-6, with D possibly being TRBD1 (5 bases). The germline CDR1 and CDR2 sequences are SGDLS and YYNGEE. The germline V and J ends were trimmed by 2 bases and 1 base, with 7 bases remaining between them. The CDR3 is made up of 15 amino acids. In nucleotides, the CDR3 is TGTGCCAGCAGCGTGGGGGGGTCCTATAATTCACCCCTCCACTTT. Protein: CASSVGGSYNSPLHF.

The chain is built from TRBV5-1 and TRBJ2-7; 8 bases match TRBD1. CDR3 length: 14 amino acids. Unmatched junction bases numbered 6, after V lost 4 bases and J lost 3 bases. Germline loops: CDR1 SGHRS, CDR2 YFSETQ. The CDR3, as DNA: TGCGCCAGCAGCGAACAGGGGGAGCGCTACGAGCAGTACTTC. It codes for CASSEQGERYEQYF.

CDR3: CASSISGTGYYEQYF. As DNA, the CDR3 is TGTGCCAGCAGCATTTCCGGGACAGGGTATTACGAGCAGTACTTC. The chain combines TRBV5-4 with TRBJ2-7; 9 bases align to TRBD1. Germline V gene data show CDR1 as SGHNT and CDR2 as YYREEE (reference sequence). The V segment lost 4 bases and the J segment 4 bases; nucleotides outside the gene matches: 9. There are 15 residues in the CDR3.

The genes are TRBV2 and TRBJ1-1, with D perhaps matching TRBD1 (5 bases). The CDR3 extends over 15 amino acids. The germline gives CDR1 SNHLY, CDR2 FYNNEI. V gave up 4 bases and J gave up 1 base, with 13 bases separating them. The CDR3 DNA reads as TGTGCCAGCAGTGTTACCGGGACGTCGAACACTGAAGCTTTCTTT. Translation gives CASSVTGTSNTEAFF.

The chain carries TRBV12-5 and TRBJ2-5; D not resolved. There are 15 residues in the CDR3. The ends were cut back, 0 bases at V and 1 base at J, with 9 bases in the middle. Germline lookup yields CDR1 LGHNT and CDR2 FRNRAP. The CDR3 reads CASGLVRNGQETQYF. The CDR3 DNA sequence: TGTGCTAGTGGTTTGGTACGAAACGGCCAAGAGACCCAGTACTTC.

V usage is TRBV18 and J usage is TRBJ1-1; 7 positions agree with TRBD1. V shed 6 bases, J shed 5 bases, and the junction held 18 bases outside the gene matches. Germline-derived CDR1 and CDR2 are KGHSH and LQKENI. This CDR3 spans 17 amino acids. CDR3 residues: CASSRISGTETFTEAFF. The CDR3 DNA is TGTGCCAGCTCTCGCATCTCCGGGACAGAGACATTTACTGAAGCTTTCTTT.

CDR3 loop: CASRSGGARNTEAFF. DNA for the CDR3: TGTGCCAGCAGGTCGGGCGGGGCTCGTAACACTGAAGCTTTCTTT. This sequence joins TRBV6-5 and TRBJ1-1; D perhaps matches TRBD1 (5 bases). V was clipped by 6 bases and J by 2 bases, with 16 bases between them. Germline V gene data show CDR1 as MNHEY and CDR2 as SVGAGI. This CDR3 comprises 15 residues.

The chain employs TRBV19 and TRBJ2-2; 9 positions match TRBD2. This CDR3 contains 14 residues. The germline gives CDR1 LNHDA, CDR2 SQIVND (reference sequence). Trimming at V came to 10 bases and at J to 7 bases, leaving 10 bases not matched to a gene. This chain's CDR3 is CATEVSGRGGELFF. The CDR3 region has the DNA TGTGCCACCGAGGTTAGCGGGAGAGGCGGGGAGCTGTTTTTT.

The chain links TRBV4-1 to TRBJ1-2; a weak D match, TRBD1 (6 bases). This CDR3 contains 15 residues. Trimming cost V 3 bases and J 6 bases, with 17 bases left between them. Germline CDR1 and CDR2: MGHRA and YSYEKL. The CDR3 DNA follows: TGCGCCAGCAGCCAGCAACTAAGGGACATCGATGGCTACACCTTC. Its translation is CASSQQLRDIDGYTF.

V usage is TRBV7-8 and J usage is TRBJ2-2; D perhaps matches TRBD2 (5 bases). The germline V and J ends were trimmed by 3 bases and 4 bases, with 18 bases remaining between them. Germline-derived CDR1 and CDR2 are SGHVS and FQNEAQ. The CDR3 runs 17 residues. As DNA, the CDR3 is TGTGCCAGCAGCTTGGGCGGGTCGCCCCTTGGCACCGGGGAGCTGTTTTTT. It is translated as CASSLGGSPLGTGELFF.

This rearrangement joins TRBV10-1 to TRBJ1-5; 9 bases match TRBD1. The CDR3 extends over 17 amino acids. V lost 2 bases, J lost 3 bases, and 8 bases stayed unmatched. Germline V gene lookup returns CDR1 WNHNN and CDR2 SYGVQD (reference sequence). CDR3 bases: TGCGCCAGCAGTGAGCGAGGGGACAGGGAGAACAATCAGCCCCAGCATTTT. Translating it yields CASSERGDRENNQPQHF.